This T cell receptor beta chain was sequenced for a study of early T cells in non-severe SARS-CoV-2 infection. Background on the study: Sequencing targeted bulk RNA from unsorted whole blood, leaving chains unpaired.

The V end lost 7 bases, the J end lost 4 bases, and 20 bases lay between the germline ends. The CDR3 runs 15 residues. Germline-derived CDR1 and CDR2 are MDHEN and SYDVKM. TCRdb re-called the 5' RACE reads with MiXCR, one entry per CDR3 protein. There are approximately 76,000 distinct CDR3 sequences in the sample; over 11% occur only once, and under 4% lies in the top ten. Material for sequencing was whole blood. The receptor comes from an adult who was a healthcare worker with PCR-confirmed SARS-CoV-2 infection or an uninfected control (not recorded which). This chain uses TRBV28 with TRBJ2-7, with unresolved D. CDR3: CASTPAGGRRYEQYF. DNA for the CDR3: TGTGCCAGCACCCCCGCAGGTGGCAGACGATACGAGCAGTACTTC.